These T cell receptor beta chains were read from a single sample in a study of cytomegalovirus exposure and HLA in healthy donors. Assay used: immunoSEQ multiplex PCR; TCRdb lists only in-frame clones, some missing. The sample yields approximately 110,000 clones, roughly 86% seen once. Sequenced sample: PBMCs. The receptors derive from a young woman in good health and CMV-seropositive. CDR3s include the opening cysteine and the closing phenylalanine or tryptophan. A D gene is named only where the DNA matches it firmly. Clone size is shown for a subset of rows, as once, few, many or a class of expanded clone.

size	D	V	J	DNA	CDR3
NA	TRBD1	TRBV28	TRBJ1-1	TGTGCCAGCAACATACAGGGGGCTGTCACTGAAGCTTTCTTT	CASNIQGAVTEAFF
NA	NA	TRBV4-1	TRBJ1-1	TGCGCCAGCAGCCCCCTGAGGTTAGCTGAAGCTTTCTTT	CASSPLRLAEAFF
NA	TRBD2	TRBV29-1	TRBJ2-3	TGCAGCGTTGAAGATACTAGCGGGGTTCCGGGAGATACGCAGTATTTT	CSVEDTSGVPGDTQYF
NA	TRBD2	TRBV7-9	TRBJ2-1	TGTGCCAGCAGTCATGAAGCGGGGGACAATGAGCAGTTCTTC	CASSHEAGDNEQFF
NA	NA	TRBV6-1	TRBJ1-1	TGTGCCAGCACCTGGGACTCGGGCACTGAAGCTTTCTTT	CASTWDSGTEAFF
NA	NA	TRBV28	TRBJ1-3	TGTGCCAGCAGTTTACTAGGGGCTGGAAACACCATATATTTT	CASSLLGAGNTIYF
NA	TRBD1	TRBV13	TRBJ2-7	TGTGCCAGCAGCTTCGGACAGGGTCTCTACGAGCAGTACTTC	CASSFGQGLYEQYF
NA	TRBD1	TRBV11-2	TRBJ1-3	TGTGCCAGCAGCCGACAGGGTGGAAACACCATATATTTT	CASSRQGGNTIYF
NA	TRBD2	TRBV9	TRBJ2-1	TGTGCCAGCAGTCTGACTAGCGGGGGAGGTTTGGGTGAGCAGTTCTTC	CASSLTSGGGLGEQFF
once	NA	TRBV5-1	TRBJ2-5	TGCGCCAGCAGCTTGGCCTTGGGGCAGCAGTACCAAGAGACCCAGTACTTC	CASSLALGQQYQETQYF
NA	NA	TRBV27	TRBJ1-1	TGTGCCAGCACCCCCCGCCAGGGCGATGAAGCTTTCTTT	CASTPRQGDEAFF
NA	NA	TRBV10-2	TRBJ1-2	TGCGCCACTATAGGGGTCGAATCGAACTATGGCTACACCTTC	CATIGVESNYGYTF
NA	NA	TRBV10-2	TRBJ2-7	TGCGCCAGCAGCCTGACAGGGACTTTGGACGAGCAGTACTTC	CASSLTGTLDEQYF
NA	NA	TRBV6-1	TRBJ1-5	TGTGCCATCAGACAGGTAAATCAGCCCCAGCATTTT	CAIRQVNQPQHF
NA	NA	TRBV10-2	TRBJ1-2	TGCGCCAGCAGTGAGTCAAGGGTCCAGAGGGGGAATAACTATGGCTACACCTTC	CASSESRVQRGNNYGYTF
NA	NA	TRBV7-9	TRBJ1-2	TGTGCCAGCAGCTTACCTTCTAACTATGGCTACACCTTC	CASSLPSNYGYTF
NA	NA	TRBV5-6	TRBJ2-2	TGTGCCAGCAGCTGGGGACAACCGACGAACACCGGGGAGCTGTTTTTT	CASSWGQPTNTGELFF
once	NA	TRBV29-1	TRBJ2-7	TGCAGCGCAGAGGACAGCGCCGATTACGAGCAGTACTTC	CSAEDSADYEQYF
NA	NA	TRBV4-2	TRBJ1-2	TGTGCCAGCAGCCAAGATCTTAGGCGGGGGATTGGCTACACCTTC	CASSQDLRRGIGYTF
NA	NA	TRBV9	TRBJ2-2	TGTGCCAGCAGCGTTCCTGGGGCAGGGGCCCACACCGGGGAGCTGTTTTTT	CASSVPGAGAHTGELFF
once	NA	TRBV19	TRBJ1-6	TGTGCCAGTAGTCCACGACAGGAGCGATCCTATAATTCACCCCTCCACTTT	CASSPRQERSYNSPLHF
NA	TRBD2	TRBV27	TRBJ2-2	TGTGCCAGCAGTTTATCGCCTAGCGGGGGGCTGAACACCGGGGAGCTGTTTTTT	CASSLSPSGGLNTGELFF
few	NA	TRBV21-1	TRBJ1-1	TGTGCCAGCAGCGGCAGGAACACTGAAGCTTTCTTT	CASSGRNTEAFF
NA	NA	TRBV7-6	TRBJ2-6	TGTGCCAGCAGCTTAGGGTGGAGGCGTACTGGGGCCAACGTCCTGACTTTC	CASSLGWRRTGANVLTF
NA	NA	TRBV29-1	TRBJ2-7	TGCAGCGCCGGACAATCAACATCCCACGAGCAGTACTTC	CSAGQSTSHEQYF
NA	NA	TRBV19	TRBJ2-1	TGTGCCAGTAGTATGAGTAGATTATCCAATGAGCAGTTCTTC	CASSMSRLSNEQFF
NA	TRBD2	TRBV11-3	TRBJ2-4	TGTGCCAGCAGCCTGACTAGCGGAAACATTCAGTACTTC	CASSLTSGNIQYF
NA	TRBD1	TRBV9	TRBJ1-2	TGTGCCAGCAGCCCCGGGACAGGATTCTATGGCTACACCTTC	CASSPGTGFYGYTF
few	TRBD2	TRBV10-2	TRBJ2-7	TGCGCCAGCAGTGGACCAAATACACGGGGAGGGGCCTACGAGCAGTACTTC	CASSGPNTRGGAYEQYF
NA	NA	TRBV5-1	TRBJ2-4	TGCGCCAGCAGCTCCGGGACAAATAACATTCAGTACTTC	CASSSGTNNIQYF
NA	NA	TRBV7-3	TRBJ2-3	TGTGCCAGCAGCCCGGGACTCCCCACAGATACGCAGTATTTT	CASSPGLPTDTQYF
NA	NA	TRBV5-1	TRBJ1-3	TGCGCCAGCAGCTCCTACGAGGGCAACACCATATATTTT	CASSSYEGNTIYF
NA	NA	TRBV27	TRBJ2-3	TGTGCCAGCAGTTCAGGGACAACCCGCACAGATACGCAGTATTTT	CASSSGTTRTDTQYF
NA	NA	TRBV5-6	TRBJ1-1	TGTGCCAGCAGCCCCGTGCGGCGGATAGTGAACACTGAAGCTTTCTTT	CASSPVRRIVNTEAFF
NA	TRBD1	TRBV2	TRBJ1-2	TGTGCCAGCAGTGGACAGGGCCAAGGCTACACCTTC	CASSGQGQGYTF
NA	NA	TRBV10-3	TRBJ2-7	TGTGCCATCAGCGGCGGGGCAGGGAGACAGTACTTC	CAISGGAGRQYF
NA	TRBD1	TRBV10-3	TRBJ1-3	TGTGCCATCAGTCCCGCAGGGACAGGGTTCGGAAACACCATATATTTT	CAISPAGTGFGNTIYF
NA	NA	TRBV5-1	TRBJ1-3	TGCGCCAGCAGCTTGCGGGCCGGAGGAGGAAACACCATATATTTT	CASSLRAGGGNTIYF
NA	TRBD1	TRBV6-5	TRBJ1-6	TGTGCCAGCAGAAACGGACAGGGCCATAATTCACCCCTCCACTTT	CASRNGQGHNSPLHF
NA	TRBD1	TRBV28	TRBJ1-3	TGTGCCAGCAGTCCGAAATTTAGGGACAGTGCTGGAAACACCATATATTTT	CASSPKFRDSAGNTIYF
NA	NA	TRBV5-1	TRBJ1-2	TGCGCCAGCAGCTTGGCACAGGGCTATGGCTACACCTTC	CASSLAQGYGYTF
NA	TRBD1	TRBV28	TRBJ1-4	TGTGCCAGCAGTGAGGGGGCGGCTAATGAAAAACTGTTTTTT	CASSEGAANEKLFF
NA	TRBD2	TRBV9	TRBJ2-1	TGTGCCAGCAGCGTATCCGGGCGGGGGGCCTATGAGCAGTTCTTC	CASSVSGRGAYEQFF
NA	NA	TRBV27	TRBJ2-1	TGTGCCAGCAGCGGAGGACGGAGCTACAATGAGCAGTTCTTC	CASSGGRSYNEQFF
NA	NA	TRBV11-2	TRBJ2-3	TGTGCCAGCAGCTTAGATCGGATAGCAGCAGATACGCAGTATTTT	CASSLDRIAADTQYF
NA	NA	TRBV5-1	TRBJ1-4	TGCGCCAGCAGCTTGGTACCAGAACATAATGAAAAACTGTTTTTT	CASSLVPEHNEKLFF
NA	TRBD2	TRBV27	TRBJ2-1	TGTGCCAGCAGTTTATTGGGACTAGTCAATGAGCAGTTCTTC	CASSLLGLVNEQFF
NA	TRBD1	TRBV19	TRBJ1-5	TGTGCCACGGACAGGAGCGGCAATCAGCCCCAGCATTTT	CATDRSGNQPQHF
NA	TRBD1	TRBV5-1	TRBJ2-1	TGCGCCAGCAGCTTCGGACAGGGGATCAATGAGCAGTTCTTC	CASSFGQGINEQFF
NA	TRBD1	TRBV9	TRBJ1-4	TGTGCCAGCAGCCCCGACAGGGGGAGAATGAACGGAAAACTGTTTTTT	CASSPDRGRMNGKLFF
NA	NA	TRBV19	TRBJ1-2	TGTGCCAGTAGTATACTCCATCTCCAGGGGCCTGGCTACACCTTC	CASSILHLQGPGYTF
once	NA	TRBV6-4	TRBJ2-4	TGTGCCAGCAGTGACGGAGACCCCGGGGACATTCAGTACTTC	CASSDGDPGDIQYF
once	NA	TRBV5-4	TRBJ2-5	TGTGCCAGCAGGGTCGGACTCCAAGAGACCCAGTACTTC	CASRVGLQETQYF
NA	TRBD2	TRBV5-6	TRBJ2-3	TGTGCCAGCAGCCGCCGTTGGGGGGGGACGCAGTATTTT	CASSRRWGGTQYF
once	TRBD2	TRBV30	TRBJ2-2	TGTGCCTGGAACAATCTCGGGACTAGCGGGAGGATTTGGACCGGGGAGCTGTTTTTT	CAWNNLGTSGRIWTGELFF
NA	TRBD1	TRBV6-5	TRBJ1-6	TGTGCCAGCAAAACCGGGACAGGGAATTCACCCCTCCACTTT	CASKTGTGNSPLHF
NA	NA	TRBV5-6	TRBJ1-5	TGTGCCAGCAGCTGGAGCCGGCCGGGCAATCAGCCCCAGCATTTT	CASSWSRPGNQPQHF
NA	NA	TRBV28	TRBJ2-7	TGTGCCAGCACCCGAACCGCGGGGAATAAGCAGTACTTC	CASTRTAGNKQYF